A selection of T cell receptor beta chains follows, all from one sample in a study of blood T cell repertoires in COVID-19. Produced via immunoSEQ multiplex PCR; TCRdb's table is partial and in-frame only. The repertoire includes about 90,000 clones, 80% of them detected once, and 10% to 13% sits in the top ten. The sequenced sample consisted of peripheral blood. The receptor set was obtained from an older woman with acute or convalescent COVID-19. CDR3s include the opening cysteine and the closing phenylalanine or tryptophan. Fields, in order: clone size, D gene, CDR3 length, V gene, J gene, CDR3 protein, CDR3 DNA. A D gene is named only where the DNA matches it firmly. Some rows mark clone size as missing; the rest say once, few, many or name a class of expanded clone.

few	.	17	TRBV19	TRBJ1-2	CASSSRSIGGLLHGYTF	TGTGCCAGTAGCTCGAGAAGTATTGGGGGCTTACTACATGGCTACACCTTC
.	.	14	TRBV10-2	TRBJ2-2	CASTRTQNTGELFF	TGCGCCAGCACGAGGACACAGAACACCGGGGAGCTGTTTTTT
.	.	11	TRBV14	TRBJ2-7	CASSQGFEQYF	TGTGCCAGCAGCCAGGGCTTTGAGCAGTACTTC
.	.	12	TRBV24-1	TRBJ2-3	CATSEWGGTQYF	TGTGCCACCAGTGAGTGGGGAGGTACGCAGTATTTT
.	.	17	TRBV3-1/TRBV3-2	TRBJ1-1	CASSQDLGGLVNTEAFF	TGTGCCAGCAGCCAAGATCTGGGGGGGCTGGTGAACACTGAAGCTTTCTTT
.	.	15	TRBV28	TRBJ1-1	CASSPIPGPKTEAFF	TGTGCCAGCAGTCCCATACCAGGGCCAAAAACTGAAGCTTTCTTT
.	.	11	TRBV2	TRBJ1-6	CASSPYSPLHF	TGTGCCAGCAGTCCATATTCACCCCTCCACTTT
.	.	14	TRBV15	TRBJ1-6	CATSRDNYNSPLHF	TGTGCCACCAGCAGAGACAATTATAATTCACCCCTCCACTTT
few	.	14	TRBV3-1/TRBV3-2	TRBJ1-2	CASSQVGRSYGYTF	TGTGCCAGCAGCCAAGTCGGCAGGTCCTATGGCTACACCTTC
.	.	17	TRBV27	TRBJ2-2	CASIISAGSSHTGELFF	TGTGCCAGCATCATCTCAGCAGGGTCGTCTCACACCGGGGAGCTGTTTTTT
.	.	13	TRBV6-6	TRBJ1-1	CASMGGREAEAFF	TGTGCCAGCATGGGGGGGCGCGAAGCTGAAGCTTTCTTT
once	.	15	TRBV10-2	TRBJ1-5	CASSESMGARQPQHF	TGCGCCAGCAGTGAGTCGATGGGGGCCAGACAGCCCCAGCATTTT
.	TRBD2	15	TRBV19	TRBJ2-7	CASCGTSGTSYEQYF	TGTGCCAGCTGCGGGACTAGCGGTACATCTTACGAGCAGTACTTC
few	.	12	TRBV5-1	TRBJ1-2	CASSLGTHGYTF	TGCGCCAGCAGCTTAGGGACACACGGCTACACCTTC
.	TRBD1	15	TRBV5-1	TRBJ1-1	CASSSAGTGNTEAFF	TGCGCCAGCAGCTCCGCCGGGACAGGGAATACTGAAGCTTTCTTT
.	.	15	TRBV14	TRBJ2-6	CASSQDLSGANVLTF	TGTGCCAGCAGCCAAGATCTCTCTGGGGCCAACGTCCTGACTTTC
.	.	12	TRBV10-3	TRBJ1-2	CAISGQLYGYTF	TGTGCCATCAGCGGACAGCTCTATGGCTACACCTTC
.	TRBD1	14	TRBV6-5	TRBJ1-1	CASRSPGQGTEAFF	TGTGCCAGCAGATCCCCGGGACAGGGCACTGAAGCTTTCTTT
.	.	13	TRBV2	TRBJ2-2	CASMGAGAGELFF	TGTGCCAGCATGGGGGCTGGAGCCGGGGAGCTGTTTTTT
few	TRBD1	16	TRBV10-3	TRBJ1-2	CAISESPGGSNYGYTF	TGTGCCATCAGTGAGTCTCCAGGGGGCTCTAACTATGGCTACACCTTC